The clone carrying this T cell receptor beta chain was observed a handful of times. The data originate from a study of beta chain features in type 1 diabetes. What was sequenced were expressed TCRB transcripts, since all of the isolated RNA had been reverse transcribed. About 3.3 million reads, on average, came from each naive, central memory and regulatory T cell sample. Data came from immunoSEQ multiplex PCR; TCRdb stores just in-frame clones and leaves some out. Of about 900,000 clones listed, roughly 15% are singletons. This CDR3 is built from 13 residues. V lost 0 bases and J lost 8, with 11 bases in between. The germline CDR1 and CDR2 sequences are SGHTS and YDEGEE. CD4+ naive, central memory, regulatory and stem cell-like memory subsets were isolated by sorting on CD45RO/CCR7/CD25/CD127/CD95/CD27.

The receptor comes from a woman younger than 35 in good health. The sequenced sample was naive CD4+ T cells from blood. This chain connects TRBV5-8 to TRBJ1-1; the D is unclear. CDR3 sequence reads: CASSLDVALEAFF. The CDR3 DNA reads as TGTGCCAGCAGCTTGGATGTGGCCTTAGAAGCTTTCTTT.